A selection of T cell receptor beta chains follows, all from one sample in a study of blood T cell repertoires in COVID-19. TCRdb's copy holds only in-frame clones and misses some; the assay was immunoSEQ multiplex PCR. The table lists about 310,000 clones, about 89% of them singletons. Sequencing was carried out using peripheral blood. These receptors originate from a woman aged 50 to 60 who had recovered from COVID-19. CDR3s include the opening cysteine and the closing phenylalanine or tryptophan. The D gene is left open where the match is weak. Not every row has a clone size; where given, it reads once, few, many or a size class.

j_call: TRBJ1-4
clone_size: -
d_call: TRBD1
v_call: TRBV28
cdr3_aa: CASSKDRVDEKLFF
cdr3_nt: TGTGCCAGCAGCAAGGACAGGGTAGACGAAAAACTGTTTTTT

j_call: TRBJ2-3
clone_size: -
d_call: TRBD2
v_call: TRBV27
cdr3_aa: CASSRLAGGISRDTQYF
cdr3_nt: TGTGCCAGCAGTAGACTAGCGGGAGGCATCAGCAGAGATACGCAGTATTTT

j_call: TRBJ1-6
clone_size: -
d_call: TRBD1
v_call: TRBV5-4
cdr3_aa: CASSIRTGSSYNSPLHF
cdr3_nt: TGTGCCAGCAGCATAAGGACAGGGAGCTCCTATAATTCACCCCTCCACTTT

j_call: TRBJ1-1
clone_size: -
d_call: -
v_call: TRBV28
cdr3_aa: CASSSYTEAFF
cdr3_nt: TGTGCCAGCAGTTCGTACACTGAAGCTTTCTTT

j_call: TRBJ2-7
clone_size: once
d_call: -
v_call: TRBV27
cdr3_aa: CASSLRLGTGYEQYF
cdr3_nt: TGTGCCAGCAGTCTCCGACTGGGGACTGGGTACGAGCAGTACTTC

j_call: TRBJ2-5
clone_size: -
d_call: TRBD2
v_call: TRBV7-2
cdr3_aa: CASSPYKRGGRETQYF
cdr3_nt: TGTGCCAGCAGCCCTTATAAGCGGGGGGGCCGGGAGACCCAGTACTTC

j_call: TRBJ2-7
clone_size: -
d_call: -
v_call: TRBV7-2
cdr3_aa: CASSLEGRAEQYF
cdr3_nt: TGTGCCAGCAGCTTAGAGGGCAGGGCCGAGCAGTACTTC

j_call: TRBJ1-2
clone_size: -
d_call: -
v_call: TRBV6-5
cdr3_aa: CASGQSYGYTF
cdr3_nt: TGTGCCAGCGGACAGTCCTATGGCTACACCTTC

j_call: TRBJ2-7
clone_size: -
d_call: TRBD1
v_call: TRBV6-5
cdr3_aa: CASSYLDRPRHEQYF
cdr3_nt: TGTGCCAGCAGTTACTTGGACAGGCCGCGGCACGAGCAGTACTTC

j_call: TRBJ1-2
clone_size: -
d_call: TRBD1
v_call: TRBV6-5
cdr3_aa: CASSTGVPGYGYTF
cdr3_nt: TGTGCCAGCAGTACAGGGGTTCCCGGCTATGGCTACACCTTC